The 9 T cell receptor beta chains given below trace back to one sample, sequenced in a study of molecular identifiers for immune sequencing clone quantification. TCRdb recomputed calls from the PCR reads with MiXCR, one row per CDR3 protein. The sample has approximately 320,000 distinct CDR3 sequences; 24% are singletons. Sequencing was done on a sample of naive CD8+ T cells from blood, with Jurkat cell RNA spiked in. The subset: FACS-sorted CD8+CD4-CCR7+CD45RA+ naive T cells. The receptors were sampled from a human donor in good health. Some libraries in this study had Jurkat cell RNA spiked in.

This clonotype was counted at least ten times. The J gene is TRBJ2-3, the V gene TRBV12-3 or TRBV12-4; D not resolved. Trimming pared 4 bases from V and 2 bases from J, leaving 22 bases between. CDR3 length equals 18 residues. CDR3 DNA sequence: TGTGCCAGCAGTTCATGGGCTTTGGGCAACGACTCCACAGATACGCAGTATTTT. Translating gives CASSSWALGNDSTDTQYF.

The V gene is TRBV30, the J gene TRBJ2-1, with 11 bases matching TRBD2. V lost 3 bases to trimming and J lost 9 bases; unmatched junction nucleotides: 10. Germline CDR1 is GTSNPN and CDR2 is SVGIG (reference sequence). The CDR3 extends over 15 amino acids. The CDR3 loop reads CAWSVLAGDGSEQFF. CDR3 DNA: TGTGCCTGGAGCGTACTAGCGGGGGACGGATCTGAGCAGTTCTTC.

This clonotype was seen ten or more times. The chain uses TRBV5-1 and TRBJ1-5, with TRBD1 as a possible D gene (5 bases). Germline CDR1 reads SGHRS; CDR2 reads YFSETQ. The CDR3 runs to 13 residues. Trimming took 5 bases from V and 9 from J, leaving 15 bases between them. The CDR3 nucleotides are TGCGCCAGCAGAGAACAGGACTCAGGGCCCCAGCATTTT. Protein sequence: CASREQDSGPQHF.

Ten or more counts support this clonotype. The CDR3 sequence is CSASLKGTYEQYF. The CDR3 nucleotides read TGCAGTGCTAGTTTAAAGGGGACCTACGAGCAGTACTTC. The J gene is TRBJ2-7, the V gene TRBV20-1; weak D call: TRBD1 (5 bases). CDR1 and CDR2 (germline): DFQATT, SNEGSKA (reference sequence). The CDR3 contains 13 residues. The V end lost 3 bases, the J end lost 2 bases, and 11 bases lay between the germline ends.

In DNA, the CDR3 is TGTGCCAGCAGCTCGACTAGCGGGGCGTCGGAGCAGTACTTC. Amino acids: CASSSTSGASEQYF. The chain has TRBV7-9 and TRBJ2-7; 11 bases align to TRBD2. The CDR3 contains 14 residues. V was clipped by 4 bases and J by 7 bases; unmatched bases: 6. Germline V gene data show CDR1 as SEHNR and CDR2 as FQNEAQ (reference sequence).

Ten or more counts support this clonotype. The gene calls are TRBV28 and TRBJ2-3; 7 bases are shared with TRBD1. The germline CDR1 and CDR2 sequences are MDHEN and SYDVKM. After removal of 2 bases from V and 2 bases from J, the junction contained 7 bases not matched to a gene. This CDR3 contains 16 residues. The CDR3 region has the DNA TGTGCCAGCAGTTTACCTACACAGGGGAACACAGATACGCAGTATTTT. Translating it yields CASSLPTQGNTDTQYF.

The sample holds many counts of this clonotype. CDR3 protein: CASSVGGGTYGYTF. CDR3 bases: TGTGCCAGCAGCGTAGGAGGAGGCACCTATGGCTACACCTTC. This chain links TRBV9 with TRBJ1-2; no definite D call. The CDR3 contains 14 residues. Deletions cut 0 bases from V and 4 bases from J, with 10 bases between. The V gene's germline CDR1 is SGDLS and CDR2 YYNGEE.

As concerns this clonotype: A much more abundant neighbour one base away suggests this may be a read error. CDR3 coding DNA: TGTGCCGGCAGTTTGGGTCACCAAAACAATCAGCCCCAGCATTTT. Amino acids: CAGSLGHQNNQPQHF. The V call is TRBV6-6, the J call TRBJ1-5, with no clear D. Germline V CDR1 and CDR2: MNHNY, SVGAGI (reference sequence). The CDR3 contains 15 residues.

The chain links TRBV6-5 to TRBJ2-7, with a tentative D call TRBD1 (5 bases). CDR3 length: 19 residues. The germline CDR1 and CDR2 sequences are MNHEY and SVGAGI. Trimming took 0 bases from V and 2 from J, leaving 23 bases between them. As DNA, the CDR3 is TGTGCCAGCAGTTACTCGATCCCCGAGGAAGGGGCTAGGGCCTACGAGCAGTACTTC. Amino acids: CASSYSIPEEGARAYEQYF.